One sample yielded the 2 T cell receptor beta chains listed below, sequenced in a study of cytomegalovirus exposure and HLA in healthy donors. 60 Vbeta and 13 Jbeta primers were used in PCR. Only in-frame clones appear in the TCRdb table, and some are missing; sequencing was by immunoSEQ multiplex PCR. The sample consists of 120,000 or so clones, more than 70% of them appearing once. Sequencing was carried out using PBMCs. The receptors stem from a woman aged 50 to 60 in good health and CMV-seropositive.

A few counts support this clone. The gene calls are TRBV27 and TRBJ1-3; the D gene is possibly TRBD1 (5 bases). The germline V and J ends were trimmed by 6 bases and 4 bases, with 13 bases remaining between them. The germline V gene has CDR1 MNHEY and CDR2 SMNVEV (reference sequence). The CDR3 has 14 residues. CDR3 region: CASSSRGEGNTIYF. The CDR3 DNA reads TGTGCCAGCAGCTCTCGGGGGGAAGGAAACACCATATATTTT.

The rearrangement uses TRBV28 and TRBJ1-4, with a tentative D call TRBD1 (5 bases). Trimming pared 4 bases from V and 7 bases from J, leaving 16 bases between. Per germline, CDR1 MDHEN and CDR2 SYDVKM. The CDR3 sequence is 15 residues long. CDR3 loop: CASSWGGGKGEKLFF. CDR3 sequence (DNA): TGTGCCAGCAGTTGGGGGGGAGGTAAGGGTGAAAAACTGTTTTTT.